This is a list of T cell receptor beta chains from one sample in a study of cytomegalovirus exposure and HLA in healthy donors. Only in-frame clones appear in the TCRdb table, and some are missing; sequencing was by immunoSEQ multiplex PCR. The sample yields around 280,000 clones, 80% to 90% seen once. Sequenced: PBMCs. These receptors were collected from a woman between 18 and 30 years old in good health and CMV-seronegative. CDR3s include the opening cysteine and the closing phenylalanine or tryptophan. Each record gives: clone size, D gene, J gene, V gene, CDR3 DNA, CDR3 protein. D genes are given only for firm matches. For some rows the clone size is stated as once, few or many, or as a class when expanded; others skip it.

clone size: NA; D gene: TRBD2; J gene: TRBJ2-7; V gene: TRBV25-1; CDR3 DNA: TGTGCCAGCAGTGAGCCCGGAGCGGGGAAGGTGCAGTACTTC; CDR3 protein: CASSEPGAGKVQYF
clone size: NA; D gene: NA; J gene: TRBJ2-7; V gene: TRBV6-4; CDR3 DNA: TGTGCCAGCAGTGAAGATGCGGTGGGGAGAGAGCAGTACTTC; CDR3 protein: CASSEDAVGREQYF
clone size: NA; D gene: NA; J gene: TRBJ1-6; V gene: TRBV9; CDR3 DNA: TGTGCCAGCAGCCGACTGGAGGGGCCTTCACCCCTCCACTTT; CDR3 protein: CASSRLEGPSPLHF
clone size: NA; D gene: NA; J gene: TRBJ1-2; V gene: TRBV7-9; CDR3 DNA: TGTGCCAGCAGCTTAGTGGCAGATCCTAACTATGGCTACACCTTC; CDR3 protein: CASSLVADPNYGYTF
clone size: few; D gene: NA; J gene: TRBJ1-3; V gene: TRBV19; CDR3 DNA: TGTGCCAGTAGTTCTAGTCCACAAGTTGGAAACACCATATATTTT; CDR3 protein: CASSSSPQVGNTIYF
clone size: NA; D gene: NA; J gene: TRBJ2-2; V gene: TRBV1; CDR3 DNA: TGCACCAGCAGCCAAGATAGTGGGAACACCGGGGAGCTGTTTTTT; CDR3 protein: CTSSQDSGNTGELFF
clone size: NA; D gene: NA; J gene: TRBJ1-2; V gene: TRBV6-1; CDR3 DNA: TGTGCCAGCAGGATGGACGGAGGAAAGGGTGAAGGCTACACCTTC; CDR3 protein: CASRMDGGKGEGYTF
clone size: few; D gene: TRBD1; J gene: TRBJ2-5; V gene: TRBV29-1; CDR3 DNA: TGCAGCGTTGATAACCCCTGGACAGGGGGGGCCAGGACCCAGTACTTC; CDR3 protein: CSVDNPWTGGARTQYF
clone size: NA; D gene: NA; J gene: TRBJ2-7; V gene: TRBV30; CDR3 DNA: TGTGCCTGGAGTGTACCAGGGGAAGTCTACGAGCAGTACTTC; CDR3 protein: CAWSVPGEVYEQYF
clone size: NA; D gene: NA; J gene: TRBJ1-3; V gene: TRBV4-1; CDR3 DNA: TGCGCCAGCAGCCAAGGCGAGGGTTCTGGAAACACCATATATTTT; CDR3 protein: CASSQGEGSGNTIYF
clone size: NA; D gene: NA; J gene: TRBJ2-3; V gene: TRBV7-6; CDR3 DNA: TGTGCCAGCAGCTTAGCGGGGGGAACAGATACGCAGTATTTT; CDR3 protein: CASSLAGGTDTQYF
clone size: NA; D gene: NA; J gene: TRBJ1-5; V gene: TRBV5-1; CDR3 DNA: TGCGCCAGCATAGATTTGGGGGGGAGAGGCAATCAGCCCCAGCATTTT; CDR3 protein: CASIDLGGRGNQPQHF
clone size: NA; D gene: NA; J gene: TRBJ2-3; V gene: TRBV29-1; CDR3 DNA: TGCAGCGTTGAAGGCTACCCTAGCACAGATACGCAGTATTTT; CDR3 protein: CSVEGYPSTDTQYF
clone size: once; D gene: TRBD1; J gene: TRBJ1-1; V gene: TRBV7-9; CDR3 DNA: TGTGCCAGCAGCTTAGGGGGACAGGACACCGAAGCTTTCTTT; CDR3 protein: CASSLGGQDTEAFF
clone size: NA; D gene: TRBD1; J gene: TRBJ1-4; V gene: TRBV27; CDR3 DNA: TGTGCCAGCAGCAAACAGGGGCCAGGTGATGGAAAACTGTTTTTT; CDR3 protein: CASSKQGPGDGKLFF
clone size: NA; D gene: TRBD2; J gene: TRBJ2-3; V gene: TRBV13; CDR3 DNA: TGTGCCAGCAGCCGTCATAGCGGGGGCACAGATACGCAGTATTTT; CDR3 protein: CASSRHSGGTDTQYF
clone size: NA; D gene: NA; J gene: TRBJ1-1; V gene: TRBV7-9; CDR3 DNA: TGTGCCAGCAGCCTAAATTACCCAAGAAACACTGAAGCTTTCTTT; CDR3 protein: CASSLNYPRNTEAFF
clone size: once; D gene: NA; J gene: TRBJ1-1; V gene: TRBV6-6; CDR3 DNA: TGTGCCAGCAGCGAGGACAGCAACACTGAAGCTTTCTTT; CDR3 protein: CASSEDSNTEAFF
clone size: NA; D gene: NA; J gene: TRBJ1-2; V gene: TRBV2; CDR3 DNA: TGTGCCAGCAGTGCACAGCTAAACTATGGCTACACCTTC; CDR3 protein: CASSAQLNYGYTF
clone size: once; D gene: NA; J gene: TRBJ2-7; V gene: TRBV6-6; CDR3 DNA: TGTGCCAGCAGTTCCCTTTCAGGAACCTACGAGCAGTACTTC; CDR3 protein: CASSSLSGTYEQYF
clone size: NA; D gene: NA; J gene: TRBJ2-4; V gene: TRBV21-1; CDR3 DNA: TGTGCCAGCAGCAAAAAGATCGTGTACAGGGCGGTACTGCTACTAGCCAAAAACATTCAGTACTTC; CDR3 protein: CASSKKIVYRAVLLLAKNIQYF
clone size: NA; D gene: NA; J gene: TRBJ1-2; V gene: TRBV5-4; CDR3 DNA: TGTGCCAGCAGCTTGGGCCAAGGAGCTAACTATGGCTACACCTTC; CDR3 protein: CASSLGQGANYGYTF
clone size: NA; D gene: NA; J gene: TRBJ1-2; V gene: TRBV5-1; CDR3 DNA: TGCGCCAGCAGCTTGGGTAGCAGGGAAGTTGGCTACACCTTC; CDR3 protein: CASSLGSREVGYTF
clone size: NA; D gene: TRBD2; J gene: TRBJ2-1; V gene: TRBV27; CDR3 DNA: TGTGCCGGCACGGCTAGCGGGCCAAACAATGAGCAGTTCTTC; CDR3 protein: CAGTASGPNNEQFF